This TCR beta chain emerged from a study of cytomegalovirus exposure and HLA in healthy donors. Note on this clone: The antigen is undetermined.

PCR employed 60 Vbeta and 13 Jbeta primers. Here immunoSEQ multiplex PCR was the method, and the copy in TCRdb shows in-frame clones only, minus some. This listing includes 95,000 to 110,000 clones. The CDR3 loop spans 11 amino acids. Between the trimmed V and J ends, which lost 3 bases and 8 bases, there was a span of 8 bases. Germline loops: CDR1 GTSNPN, CDR2 SVGIG (reference sequence). The study, taken as a whole, reports: Further analysis, carried out later, found HLA-associated TCR beta chains more clonally expanded than equally common other chains. A previous analysis found most TCR beta V segments productive roughly 87% or roughly 30% of the time. Rarity characterized most TCR sequences, yet some public TCRs appeared in many donors. Prediction of most subjects' HLA-A and HLA-B alleles by TCR beta sequences was reportedly accurate.

The rearrangement links TRBV30 to TRBJ2-1; unclear D gene. The TCR originated in a man aged 35-49 years in good health and CMV-seronegative. Sequencing input: PBMCs. CDR3 DNA sequence: TGTGCCTGGAGCCCACTGGATGAGCAGTTCTTC. Amino acids: CAWSPLDEQFF.